The 14 T cell receptor beta chains below come from one sample, sequenced in a study of blood T cell repertoires in COVID-19. Profiled with immunoSEQ multiplex PCR; TCRdb holds only in-frame clones, not every one. The profile shows approximately 190,000 clones, nearly 90% of them singletons. Sequenced sample: peripheral blood. The receptors were sampled from a middle-aged woman who had recovered from COVID-19.

The chain recombines TRBV4-2 with TRBJ2-3; TRBD2 matches at 15 bases. The CDR3 is 19 residues long. The V gene end was trimmed by 1 base and the J gene end by 3 bases; junction bases not matched to a gene: 8. The germline gives CDR1 LGHNA, CDR2 YNFKEQ. CDR3 coding DNA: TGTGCCAGCAGCCAAGCCCCGGGACTAGCGGGAGGCCAAACAGATACGCAGTATTTT. This sequence encodes CASSQAPGLAGGQTDTQYF.

The chain links TRBV3-1 (or the pseudogene TRBV3-2) to TRBJ2-1, with TRBD2 matching over 9 bases. The V and J ends lost 0 bases and 9 bases, in that order; junction bases with no gene match: 12. This CDR3 spans 17 amino acids. Germline V gene sequence: CDR1 LGHDT, CDR2 YNNKEL (reference sequence). The CDR3 here is CASSQDEREVRAGEQFF. DNA of the CDR3: TGTGCCAGCAGCCAAGACGAGCGGGAGGTCCGGGCGGGTGAGCAGTTCTTC.

A single count supports this clone. The gene calls are TRBV13 and TRBJ2-2; 8 bases line up with TRBD1. Germline V gene lookup returns CDR1 PRHDT and CDR2 FYEKMQ (reference sequence). The CDR3 consists of 16 residues. J gave up 4 bases and V 5 bases, and 9 bases lay outside the gene matches. The CDR3 bases are TGTGCCAGCAGCCGGACAGGGAGGTGGGGCACCGGGGAGCTGTTTTTT. It yields the protein CASSRTGRWGTGELFF.

This chain links TRBV28 with TRBJ2-7; TRBD2 matches 9 bases. The J segment lost 0 bases and the V segment lost 6 bases, leaving 3 bases of the junction unmatched. Germline CDR1 and CDR2: MDHEN and SYDVKM. The length of the CDR3 is 14 residues. Here the CDR3 DNA reads TGTGCCAGCAGATTTAGCGGGAGCTCCTACGAGCAGTACTTC. Protein: CASRFSGSSYEQYF.

The chain couples TRBV28 to TRBJ1-5, with TRBD1 matching over 10 bases. The ends lost 6 bases at V and 7 bases at J; junction bases unmatched: 9. The CDR3 loop spans 15 amino acids. From germline, CDR1 is MDHEN and CDR2 SYDVKM. The CDR3 sequence is CASRAGTGVRQPQHF. Written as DNA, the CDR3 is TGTGCCAGCAGGGCCGGGACAGGGGTAAGGCAGCCCCAGCATTTT. Full variable domain (outside the CDR3, taken from reference TRBV28 and TRBJ1-5): DVKVTQSSRYLVKRTGEKVFLECVQDMDHENMFWYRQDPGLGLRLIYFSYDVKMKEKGDIPEGYSVSREKKERFSLILESASTNQTSMYLCASRAGTGVRQPQHFGDGTRLSIL.

This chain uses TRBV15 with TRBJ2-3; 9 nucleotides match TRBD2. From germline, CDR1 is LNHNV and CDR2 YYDKDF (reference sequence). V gave up 5 bases and J gave up 1 base; unmatched junction bases: 7. This CDR3 contains 16 residues. CDR3 residues: CATSRGLAERTDTQYF. CDR3 sequence (DNA): TGTGCCACCAGCCGGGGACTAGCTGAGCGCACAGATACGCAGTATTTT.

This clone was observed a few times. The chain recombines TRBV28 with TRBJ2-2, with 12 bases matching TRBD2. CDR1 and CDR2 (germline): MDHEN, SYDVKM. V shed 6 bases and J 4 bases; nucleotides not matched to a gene: 6. The CDR3 is made up of 16 amino acids. Written as DNA, the CDR3 is TGTGCCAGCAGCCTAGCGGGAGGGCTTCGCACCGGGGAGCTGTTTTTT. Encoded protein: CASSLAGGLRTGELFF.

V gene TRBV29-1 combines with J gene TRBJ1-1, with TRBD1 identical over 8 bases. The V segment lost 8 bases and the J segment 5 bases; nucleotides outside the gene matches: 10. The CDR3 covers 13 residues. Germline V gives CDR1 SQVTM, CDR2 ANQGSEA. CDR3 amino acids: CSTKQGGGTEAFF. The CDR3 coding sequence is TGCAGCACCAAACAGGGGGGAGGGACTGAAGCTTTCTTT.

The chain couples TRBV10-3 to TRBJ2-7; TRBD2 aligns across 13 bases. J lost 4 bases, V lost 10 bases, and 7 bases had no gene match. The CDR3 has 14 residues. Germline CDR1 is ENHRY and CDR2 is SYGVKD. The CDR3 loop is CATAGLAGMYEQYF. The CDR3 DNA reads as TGTGCCACGGCGGGACTAGCGGGGATGTACGAGCAGTACTTC.

This clone was counted between two and nine times. For the CDR3, the DNA is TGCGCCAGCAGCTCTCCGGGACAGGGTGGAGAAAAACTGTTTTTT. Encoded protein: CASSSPGQGGEKLFF. The rearrangement uses TRBV5-1 and TRBJ1-4, with 9 nucleotides matching TRBD1. This CDR3 contains 15 residues. Germline V gives CDR1 SGHRS, CDR2 YFSETQ. Unmatched junction bases numbered 8, after V lost 3 bases and J lost 8 bases.

The gene calls are TRBV18 and TRBJ2-7; D is ambiguous. V was cut by 4 bases and J by 0 bases, with 4 bases left in between. Per germline, CDR1 KGHSH and CDR2 LQKENI. This CDR3 is 12 amino acids long. The CDR3 sequence is CASSLLSYEQYF. The DNA for the CDR3 is TGTGCCAGCTCACTCCTCTCCTACGAGCAGTACTTC.

This rearrangement joins TRBV27 to TRBJ2-3, with unresolved D. CDR1 MNHEY and CDR2 SMNVEV come from the germline V gene (reference sequence). Trimming cost V 5 bases and J 0 bases, with 15 bases left between them. This CDR3 region has 16 residues. In DNA form, the CDR3 reads TGTGCCAGCAGTCCCCAACCAGTAGCTAGCACAGATACGCAGTATTTT. This codes for CASSPQPVASTDTQYF.

The V call is TRBV5-1, the J call TRBJ1-6; 7 bases map to TRBD1. The CDR3 covers 14 residues. Germline V lookup: CDR1 SGHRS, CDR2 YFSETQ. The J segment lost 5 bases and the V segment lost 4 bases, leaving 3 bases of the junction unmatched. The CDR3 spells CASSPQGDNSPLHF. CDR3 bases: TGCGCCAGCAGCCCTCAGGGGGATAATTCACCCCTCCACTTT.

The chain combines TRBV7-3 with TRBJ2-7; a weak D match, TRBD2 (5 bases). The length of the CDR3 is 17 residues. Trimming shortened V by 1 base and J by 5 bases, and 21 bases separated the two germline ends. Per the germline V gene, CDR1 is SGHTA and CDR2 is FQGTGA. CDR3 in amino acids: CASSLKVGRAPVDEQYF. The CDR3 nucleotides read TGTGCCAGCAGCTTAAAGGTAGGGCGGGCCCCCGTCGACGAGCAGTACTTC.